The TCR beta chain described here comes from a study of blood T cell repertoires in COVID-19. Study as a whole: From T cells, B-cell-depleted T cells, or PBMCs came the material, which was cDNA or gDNA.

In the source study's methods: Amplification with reference gene primers provided the estimates of nucleated cell counts. Produced via immunoSEQ multiplex PCR; TCRdb's table is partial and in-frame only. V, J and clone size were drawn from that table, and D and trimming were deduced from the DNA. Among some 13,000 clones listed, around 83% were seen once. Losses at the gene ends were 5 bases for V and 5 bases for J; bases not matched to a gene: 4. Germline CDR1 LGHDT, CDR2 YNNKEL (reference sequence). The CDR3 is 15 amino acids. Material: peripheral blood. This chain joins TRBV3-1 (or the pseudogene TRBV3-2) and TRBJ2-2; 11 bases line up with TRBD2. The TCR sequence derives from a man in his forties with active or convalescent COVID-19. This CDR3 is CASSYLAGGTGELFF. The CDR3 DNA is TGTGCCAGCAGCTATTTAGCGGGGGGGACCGGGGAGCTGTTTTTT.